This TCR beta chain was sequenced for a study of CD8 T cells in ankylosing spondylitis. Study-wide points: A motif of fewer than ten highly homologous TCR beta variants was seen as apparently characteristic of ankylosing spondylitis blood.

This CDR3 region has 16 residues. Looked up from germline, CDR1 is MNHNS and CDR2 is SASEGT. Between the trimmed V and J ends, which lost 5 bases and 2 bases, there was a span of 16 bases. Points on this clonotype: Its target is not known.

TCRdb used MiXCR to reprocess the 5' RACE reads, holding one entry per CDR3 protein. Found here are about 330,000 distinct CDR3 sequences, around 8% of them singletons; the top ten hold 14% to 15%. The clonotype originates from a male donor with ankylosing spondylitis. The sequencing sample was made of blood, either unsorted or a sorted T cell fraction (not recorded which). This chain connects TRBV6-1 to TRBJ1-3; the D gene is possibly TRBD1 (6 bases). CDR3 loop: CASSRGGQFPGNTIYF. The CDR3, as DNA: TGTGCCAGCAGTCGTGGGGGGCAGTTTCCTGGAAACACCATATATTTT.